The subject of this entry is one T cell receptor (beta chain). Its antigen is not identified. This sample was taken from a study of T cell repertoires in cytomegalovirus infection. Germline loops: CDR1 DFQATT, CDR2 SNEGSKA (reference sequence). CDR3 length: 14 amino acids. J was trimmed by 5 bases and V by 3 bases; bases with no gene match: 7. Study-wide results and caveats: The ex vivo response was dominated by HLA-C-restricted CMV-specific TCR beta clonotypes.

Each CDR3 protein is one row after TCRdb ran MiXCR on the reads. The table includes 300,000 to 400,000 distinct CDR3 sequences, about a sixth detected once. Material: PBMCs. The source of this sequence is a human donor in good health (CMV status not recorded). Some clones in this sample may be carry-over from other donors' samples. The rearrangement joins TRBV20-1 to TRBJ2-5; 9 nucleotides line up with TRBD2. The CDR3 sequence: CSASNSGRGETQYF. CDR3 nucleotide sequence: TGCAGTGCTAGTAATAGCGGGAGAGGGGAGACCCAGTACTTC.